This T cell receptor (beta chain) was sequenced in a study of blood T cells in healthy people across ages. As concerns this clonotype: Its antigen is not identified.

Findings of the study overall: Researchers report that TCR beta diversity correlated strongly with naive T cell percentage. Significant beta diversity loss was already apparent by age roughly 38, declining roughly linearly.

For the second PCR, which ran for roughly 6 to 12 cycles, a sample-barcoded 5' primer and a J-beta primer mix were used. Each TCR beta cDNA got a 12-nucleotide random molecular identifier. TCRdb independently ran MiXCR on the 5' RACE reads; one entry per CDR3 protein. The sample carries about 540,000 distinct CDR3 sequences, 20% to 30% recorded once. This sample was shared with a second study, whose subject was T cells of mothers and their children. That work states: Slightly higher overlap, not significant, was seen in related mother-child pairs than in unrelated pairs.

This clonotype originated in a boy younger than 18 in good health. The source material was blood.

The CDR3 here is CATSSPQSSYNEQFF. The CDR3 DNA reads TGTGCCACCTCGAGTCCACAGAGCTCCTACAATGAGCAGTTCTTC. The genes are TRBV28 and TRBJ2-1; D is uncertain. Trimming pared 10 bases from V and 0 bases from J, leaving 16 bases between. Germline CDR1 is MDHEN and CDR2 is SYDVKM. CDR3 size: 15 residues.